A single T cell receptor (beta chain) is shown here with its context. Its target is unknown. This entry comes from a study of response to subunit inactivated influenza vaccine. Study findings and constraints: It was the authors' suggestion that each seasonal influenza vaccination recruits few new T cells.

Germline V gives CDR1 SGHTA, CDR2 FQGNSA. This CDR3 region has 15 residues. V lost 0 bases, J lost 6 bases, and 12 bases lay in between. MiXCR, applied by TCRdb to the RT-PCR reads, yields one record per CDR3 protein. The sample has 550,000 to 800,000 distinct CDR3 sequences, about 14% seen once. The source material was PBMCs from blood, sampled roughly 2 weeks before vaccination. The sequence was collected from a man aged 50 to 60 who received an inactivated influenza vaccine. The chain couples TRBV7-2 to TRBJ1-5; D uncertain. CDR3 loop: CASSLAKGRSQPQHF. The CDR3, as DNA: TGTGCCAGCAGCTTAGCGAAAGGGAGGAGTCAGCCCCAGCATTTT.